The clone carrying this T cell receptor beta chain was seen a few times. The antigen is not known. The data are from a study of T cells after yellow fever vaccination. By 5'RACE template switching, TCR cDNA was produced, with a universal primer site and UMIs added in the process. TCRdb reprocessed the 5' RACE reads with MiXCR, giving one entry per CDR3 protein. The repertoire holds 110,000 or so distinct CDR3 sequences, about 7% seen once, with over 2.5% in the top ten. Germline loops: CDR1 ENHRY, CDR2 SYGVKD. Trimming pared 0 bases from V and 0 bases from J, leaving 12 bases between. The CDR3 extends over 18 amino acids. The study's findings and limits: Contamination by abundant bulk-population clonotypes could be present in FACS-sorted repertoires. Among primary-vaccination clones, most reappeared after the booster, at 95% to 96% for CD4 and 85% to 90% for CD8. Faster peaking, at day 5 versus 15, marked a secondary response that was weaker.

The sample was CD4+ T cells sorted from PBMCs, taken around 45 days after the first yellow fever vaccination. V usage is TRBV10-3 and J usage is TRBJ2-6; possible D gene TRBD1, 7 bases. The TCR sequence derives from a young man who received the YFV17D yellow fever vaccine. As DNA, the CDR3 is TGTGCCATCAGTGAGTCGGAGGGGGCGAACTCTGGGGCCAACGTCCTGACTTTC. Its protein product is CAISESEGANSGANVLTF.